Following are 23 T cell receptor beta chains from one sample sequenced in a study of shared clonotypes between healthy human individuals (dated by TCRdb to the early 2020s). For the CD8 naive samples, CD45RO-negative cells were positively selected for CCR7, yielding a CD45RA+CCR7+ population from which TemRA cells were excluded. The library came from the immunoSEQ multiplex PCR assay. TCRdb holds this immuneACCESS table with in-frame rearrangements only. Some clones are missing; in checked studies, unresolved V genes explain under half, and the rest has no known cause. The sample has roughly 2 million clones on record, about 95% of them singletons. The ten largest clonotypes hold 0.9% to 1.4% of the sample. Sequencing input: naive CD8+ T cells sorted from blood. Per the publication, the cell subset or site label means: CD45RA+CCR7+. Every receptor here comes from a man aged 18 to 30 in good health.

As regards this clone: Within the sample, other DNA sequences also encode this same CDR3. V gene TRBV4-3 combines with J gene TRBJ2-7, with 8 bases that match TRBD1. V lost 4 bases and J lost 5; bases outside the gene matches: 7. The CDR3 spans 14 residues. Germline CDR1 LGHNA, CDR2 YSLEER. The CDR3 nucleotides read TGCGCCAGCAGCCCCGGACAGGGTTCCCACGAGCAGTACTTC. It is translated as CASSPGQGSHEQYF.

J is TRBJ2-2 and V is TRBV5-8, with D possibly being TRBD1 (5 bases). CDR3 length: 17 residues. Per the germline V gene, CDR1 is SGHTS and CDR2 is YDEGEE. Deletions cut 3 bases from V and 2 bases from J, with 17 bases between. The CDR3 DNA sequence: TGTGCCAGCAGCTCCCAATTCGGCCAGGGAAACACCGGGGAGCTGTTTTTT. Residues: CASSSQFGQGNTGELFF.

The V and J genes are TRBV6-5 and TRBJ1-5; unclear D gene. The germline gives CDR1 MNHEY, CDR2 SVGAGI. V lost 2 bases to trimming and J lost 7 bases, with 12 bases between them. The CDR3 sequence is 14 residues long. CDR3 DNA: TGTGCCAGCAGTTACGCCGAGGGCTGGCAGCCCCAGCATTTT. Its protein product is CASSYAEGWQPQHF.

This chain joins TRBV9 and TRBJ2-7; TRBD2 agrees at 11 bases. V dropped 0 bases and J dropped 5; count of bases not matched to a gene: 4. The CDR3 runs to 15 residues. Germline V gene data show CDR1 as SGDLS and CDR2 as YYNGEE. The CDR3 loop reads CASSVAMTSGDEQYF. In DNA, the CDR3 is TGTGCCAGCAGCGTAGCTATGACTAGCGGGGACGAGCAGTACTTC.

As DNA, the CDR3 is TGTGCCAGCAGTTACCTGGGCCCCGACAATGAGCAGTTCTTC. Its protein is CASSYLGPDNEQFF. V is TRBV6-6 and J is TRBJ2-1; D is uncertain. The germline gives CDR1 MNHNY, CDR2 SVGAGI (reference sequence). V was pared by 2 bases and J by 5 bases, with 10 bases between. CDR3 size: 14 residues.

This clone has a single count. The CDR3 DNA reads TGTGCCAGCAGTGAGAGTGTTTCGTCCTACGAGCAGTACTTC. This encodes CASSESVSSYEQYF. The chain uses TRBV6-1 and TRBJ2-7; no reliable D call. Looked up from germline, CDR1 is MNHNS and CDR2 is SASEGT. Trimming cost V 3 bases and J 1 base, with 10 bases left between them. The CDR3 contains 14 residues.

The V gene is TRBV10-3, the J gene TRBJ2-7; D not certain. Trimming removed 3 bases from V and 2 bases from J, with 8 bases in between. The length of the CDR3 is 13 residues. Looked up from germline, CDR1 is ENHRY and CDR2 is SYGVKD. For the CDR3, the DNA is TGTGCCATCAGTGACGGCGGTGCCTACGAGCAGTACTTC. Translation: CAISDGGAYEQYF.

The rearrangement links TRBV5-8 to TRBJ2-7, with D hard to call. This CDR3 has 12 amino acids. Germline V gene sequence: CDR1 SGHTS, CDR2 YDEGEE. V lost 0 bases, J lost 3 bases, and 4 bases lay in between. CDR3 amino acids: CASSLDLYEQYF. CDR3 DNA: TGTGCCAGCAGCTTGGATCTCTACGAGCAGTACTTC.

The chain recombines TRBV19 with TRBJ2-1, with 7 bases matching TRBD2. Trimming at V came to 1 base and at J to 0 bases, leaving 3 bases not matched to a gene. This CDR3 has 16 residues. The V gene's germline CDR1 is LNHDA and CDR2 SQIVND (reference sequence). CDR3 region: CASSIASGDSYNEQFF. CDR3 nucleotide sequence: TGTGCCAGTAGTATAGCTAGCGGAGACTCCTACAATGAGCAGTTCTTC. The entire variable domain, with the rest obtained from reference TRBV19 and TRBJ2-1, is as follows: DGGITQSPKYLFRKEGQNVTLSCEQNLNHDAMYWYRQDPGQGLRLIYYSQIVNDFQKGDIAEGYSVSREKKESFPLTVTSAQKNPTAFYLCASSIASGDSYNEQFFGPGTRLTVL.

This chain joins TRBV7-3 and TRBJ2-7; 10 positions agree with TRBD2. This CDR3 spans 17 amino acids. Losses at the gene ends were 10 bases for V and 3 bases for J; bases not matched to a gene: 18. Germline loops: CDR1 SGHTA, CDR2 FQGTGA. Written as DNA, the CDR3 is TGTGCCACCCACAGGCTAGCGGGGGCGAGGAGGGACTACGAGCAGTACTTC. Translating it yields CATHRLAGARRDYEQYF.

This clone was picked up one time. This chain connects TRBV5-1 to TRBJ1-5; TRBD1 agrees at 8 bases. Trimming took 0 bases from V and 3 from J; bases not matched to a gene: 2. Per germline, CDR1 SGHRS and CDR2 YFSETQ. The CDR3 length is 15 residues. CDR3 sequence: CASSLGQGNNQPQHF. The CDR3 DNA is TGCGCCAGCAGCTTGGGACAGGGGAACAATCAGCCCCAGCATTTT.

The chain uses TRBV4-3 and TRBJ2-1, with D tentatively TRBD2 (5 bases). Per germline, CDR1 LGHNA and CDR2 YSLEER. Trimming stripped 0 bases from V and 1 base from J, with 10 bases between. The CDR3 is 16 residues long. CDR3 coding DNA: TGCGCCAGCAGCCAAGATCCGCTAGCATCCTACAATGAGCAGTTCTTC. Translating gives CASSQDPLASYNEQFF.

The rearrangement links TRBV9 to TRBJ2-2, with 11 nucleotides matching TRBD2. The J segment lost 1 base and the V segment lost 0 bases, leaving 8 bases of the junction unmatched. There are 19 residues in the CDR3. Germline V CDR1 and CDR2: SGDLS, YYNGEE. CDR3 in DNA: TGTGCCAGCAGCGTAGACCCTCTAGCGGGGGGCGGGAACACCGGGGAGCTGTTTTTT. It yields the protein CASSVDPLAGGGNTGELFF.

V gene TRBV27 combines with J gene TRBJ2-7; D may match TRBD1 or TRBD2 (5 bases each). The germline V and J ends were trimmed by 0 bases and 5 bases, with 8 bases remaining between them. The CDR3 consists of 13 residues. CDR1 MNHEY and CDR2 SMNVEV come from the germline V gene (reference sequence). In DNA, the CDR3 is TGTGCCAGCAGTTTATCTGGGACCAACGAGCAGTACTTC. Translated: CASSLSGTNEQYF.

This chain uses TRBV28 with TRBJ2-7; D remains unclear. Germline CDR1 and CDR2: MDHEN and SYDVKM. V lost 2 bases, J lost 2 bases, and 10 bases lay in between. This CDR3 is 14 amino acids long. The CDR3 sequence: CASSLSLLAYEQYF. The CDR3 DNA sequence: TGTGCCAGCAGTTTAAGTCTGTTAGCCTACGAGCAGTACTTC. The full variable domain, rest sourced from reference TRBV28 and TRBJ2-7, is DVKVTQSSRYLVKRTGEKVFLECVQDMDHENMFWYRQDPGLGLRLIYFSYDVKMKEKGDIPEGYSVSREKKERFSLILESASTNQTSMYLCASSLSLLAYEQYFGPGTRLTVT.

The chain joins TRBV28 to TRBJ1-2, with 12 bases identical to TRBD1. Germline-derived CDR1 and CDR2 are MDHEN and SYDVKM. V shed 1 base and J 6 bases; nucleotides not matched to a gene: 6. This CDR3 spans 16 amino acids. The CDR3 bases are TGTGCCAGCAGTTTATCCGGGACAGGGGGCCTGGATGGCTACACCTTC. The encoded protein is CASSLSGTGGLDGYTF.

The V gene is TRBV7-9, the J gene TRBJ1-4; no reliable D call. The CDR3 runs to 14 residues. CDR1 and CDR2 from the germline V gene are SEHNR and FQNEAQ (reference sequence). Trimming cost V 7 bases and J 8 bases, with 17 bases left between them. CDR3: CASTPGLGGEKLFF. The CDR3, as DNA: TGTGCCAGCACCCCAGGACTGGGTGGAGAAAAACTGTTTTTT.

The chain uses TRBV27 and TRBJ2-7, with D perhaps being TRBD1 or TRBD2 (5 bases each). The CDR3 contains 15 residues. Germline V gene sequence: CDR1 MNHEY, CDR2 SMNVEV (reference sequence). V was cut by 2 bases and J by 6 bases, with 17 bases left in between. Written as DNA, the CDR3 is TGTGCCAGCAGTTTACAGGGACCTCCCCTGGGCGAGCAGTACTTC. It yields the protein CASSLQGPPLGEQYF.

This clone was counted once. This CDR3 is also generated by other DNA sequences in the sample. J is TRBJ2-1 and V is TRBV5-4, with TRBD2 matching 13 bases. CDR3 length equals 14 residues. The germline V gene encodes CDR1 SGHNT and CDR2 YYREEE (reference sequence). The ends lost 0 bases at V and 9 bases at J; junction bases unmatched: 0. CDR3 amino acids: CASSLGLAGGEQFF. DNA for the CDR3: TGTGCCAGCAGCTTGGGACTAGCGGGGGGTGAGCAGTTCTTC.

This chain connects TRBV7-9 to TRBJ2-7; D may correspond to TRBD1 or TRBD2 (5 bases each). Germline-derived CDR1 and CDR2 are SEHNR and FQNEAQ (reference sequence). V dropped 4 bases and J dropped 0 bases, with 16 bases sitting between them. The CDR3 length is 16 residues. CDR3 amino acids: CASSSTARGPSYEQYF. CDR3 sequence (DNA): TGTGCCAGCAGCTCGACAGCTCGGGGCCCCTCCTACGAGCAGTACTTC.

The chain couples TRBV5-1 to TRBJ1-5; D is unresolved. Germline CDR1 SGHRS, CDR2 YFSETQ. The CDR3 length is 15 residues. V lost 0 bases to trimming and J lost 3 bases, with 10 bases between them. The CDR3 sequence: CASSLEFGPNQPQHF. CDR3 nucleotides: TGCGCCAGCAGCTTGGAGTTTGGCCCCAATCAGCCCCAGCATTTT.

The chain uses TRBV28 and TRBJ2-7; D remains ambiguous. V was clipped by 3 bases and J by 0 bases, with 9 bases between them. Germline V gene lookup returns CDR1 MDHEN and CDR2 SYDVKM. The CDR3 is 14 residues long. The CDR3 protein is CASSLDTSSYEQYF. CDR3 in DNA: TGTGCCAGCAGTTTGGATACGAGCTCCTACGAGCAGTACTTC. Supplemented by reference TRBV28 and TRBJ2-7, the full variable domain reads DVKVTQSSRYLVKRTGEKVFLECVQDMDHENMFWYRQDPGLGLRLIYFSYDVKMKEKGDIPEGYSVSREKKERFSLILESASTNQTSMYLCASSLDTSSYEQYFGPGTRLTVT.

The rearrangement joins TRBV2 to TRBJ2-4; D is uncertain. CDR1 is SNHLY, CDR2 FYNNEI, per germline. CDR3 length: 14 residues. The V gene lost 6 bases and the J gene lost 0 bases, with 9 bases spanning the gap. The DNA for the CDR3 is TGTGCCAGCAGAATAACTCTAGCCAAAAACATTCAGTACTTC. This sequence encodes CASRITLAKNIQYF.